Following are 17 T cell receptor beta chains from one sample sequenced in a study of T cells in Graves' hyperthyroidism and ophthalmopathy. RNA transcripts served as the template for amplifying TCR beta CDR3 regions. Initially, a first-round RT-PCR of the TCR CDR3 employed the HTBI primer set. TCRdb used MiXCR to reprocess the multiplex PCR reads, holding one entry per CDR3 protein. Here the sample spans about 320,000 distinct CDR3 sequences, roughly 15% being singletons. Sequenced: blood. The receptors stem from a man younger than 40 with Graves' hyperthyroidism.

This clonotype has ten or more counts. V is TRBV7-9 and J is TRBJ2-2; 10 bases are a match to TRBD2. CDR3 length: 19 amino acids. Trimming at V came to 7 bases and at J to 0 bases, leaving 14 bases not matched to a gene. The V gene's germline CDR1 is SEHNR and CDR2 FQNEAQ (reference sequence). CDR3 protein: CASTLPSWTSGSNTGELFF. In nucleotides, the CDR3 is TGTGCCAGCACCCTTCCATCATGGACTAGCGGTTCGAACACCGGGGAGCTGTTTTTT.

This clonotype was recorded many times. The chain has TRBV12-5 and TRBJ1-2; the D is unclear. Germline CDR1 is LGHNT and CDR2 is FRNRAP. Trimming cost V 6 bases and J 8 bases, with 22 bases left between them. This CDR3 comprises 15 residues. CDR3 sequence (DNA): TGTGCTAGTGGCCATAACCCGAGGCAGTCGGGCGGCTACACCTTC. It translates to CASGHNPRQSGGYTF.

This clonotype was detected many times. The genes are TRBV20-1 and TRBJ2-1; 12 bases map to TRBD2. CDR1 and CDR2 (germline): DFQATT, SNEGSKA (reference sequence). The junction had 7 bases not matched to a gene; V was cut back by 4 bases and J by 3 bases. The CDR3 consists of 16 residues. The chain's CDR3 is CSATVTSGSFYNEQFF. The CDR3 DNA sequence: TGCAGTGCTACAGTGACTAGCGGGAGTTTCTACAATGAGCAGTTCTTC.

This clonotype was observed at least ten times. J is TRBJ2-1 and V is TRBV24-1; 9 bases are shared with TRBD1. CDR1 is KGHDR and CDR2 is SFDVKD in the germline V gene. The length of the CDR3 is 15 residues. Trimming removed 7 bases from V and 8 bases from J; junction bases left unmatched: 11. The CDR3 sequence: CATSDSGTGPYEQFF. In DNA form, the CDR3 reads TGTGCCACCAGCGACTCCGGGACAGGGCCATATGAGCAGTTCTTC.

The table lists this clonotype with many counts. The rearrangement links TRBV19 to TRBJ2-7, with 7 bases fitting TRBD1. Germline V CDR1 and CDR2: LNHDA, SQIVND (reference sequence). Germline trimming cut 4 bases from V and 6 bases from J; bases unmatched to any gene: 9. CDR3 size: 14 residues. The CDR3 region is CASSTLTGEGEQYF. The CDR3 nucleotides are TGTGCCAGTAGTACCCTAACAGGGGAAGGCGAGCAGTACTTC.

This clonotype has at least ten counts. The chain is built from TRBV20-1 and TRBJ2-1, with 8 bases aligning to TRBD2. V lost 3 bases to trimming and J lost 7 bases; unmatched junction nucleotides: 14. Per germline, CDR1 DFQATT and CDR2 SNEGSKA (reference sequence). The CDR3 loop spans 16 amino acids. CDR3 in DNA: TGCAGTGCTAGCCCCATTCAAGGCGGGAGGAGGAATGAGCAGTTCTTC. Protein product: CSASPIQGGRRNEQFF.

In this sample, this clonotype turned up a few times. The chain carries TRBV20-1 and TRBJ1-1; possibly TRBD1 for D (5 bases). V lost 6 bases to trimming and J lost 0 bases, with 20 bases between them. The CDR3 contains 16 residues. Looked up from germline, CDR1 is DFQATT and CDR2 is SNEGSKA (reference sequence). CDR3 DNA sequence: TGCAGTGCGGGGGGTGGGGACCGAGGAATGAACACTGAAGCTTTCTTT. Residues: CSAGGGDRGMNTEAFF.

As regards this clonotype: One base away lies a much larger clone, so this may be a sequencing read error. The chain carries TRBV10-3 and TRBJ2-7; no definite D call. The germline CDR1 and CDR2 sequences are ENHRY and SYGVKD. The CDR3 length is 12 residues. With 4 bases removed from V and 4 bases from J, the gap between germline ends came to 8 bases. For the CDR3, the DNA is TGTGCCATCAGTGGTTCCAGGTACGAGCAGTACTTC. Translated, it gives CAISGSRYEQYF.

The CDR3 spells CSTTGIANQPQHF. CDR3 in DNA: TGCAGCACGACAGGGATTGCCAATCAGCCCCAGCATTTT. The chain combines TRBV29-1 with TRBJ1-5; 7 bases fit TRBD1. V lost 8 bases, J lost 3 bases, and 7 bases stayed unmatched. CDR3 length: 13 amino acids. From germline, CDR1 is SQVTM and CDR2 ANQGSEA.

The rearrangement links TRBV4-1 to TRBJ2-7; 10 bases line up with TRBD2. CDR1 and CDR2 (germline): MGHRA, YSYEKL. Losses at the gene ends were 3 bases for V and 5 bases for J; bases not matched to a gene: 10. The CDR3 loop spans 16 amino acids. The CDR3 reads CASSQKAGGQVDEQYF. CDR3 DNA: TGCGCCAGCAGCCAGAAAGCGGGAGGGCAGGTCGACGAGCAGTACTTC.

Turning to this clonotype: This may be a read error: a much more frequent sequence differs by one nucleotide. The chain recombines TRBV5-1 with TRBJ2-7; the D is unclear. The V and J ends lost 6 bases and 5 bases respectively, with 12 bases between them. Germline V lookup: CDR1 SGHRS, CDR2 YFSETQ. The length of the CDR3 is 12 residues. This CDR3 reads CASIALRDEQYF. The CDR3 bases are TGCGCCAGCATCGCCCTAAGGGACGAGCAGTACTTC.

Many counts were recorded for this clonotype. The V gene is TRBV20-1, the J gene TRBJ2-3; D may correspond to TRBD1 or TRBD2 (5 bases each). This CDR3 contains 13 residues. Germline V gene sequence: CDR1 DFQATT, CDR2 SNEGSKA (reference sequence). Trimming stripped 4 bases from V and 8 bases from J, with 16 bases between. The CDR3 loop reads CSATTGRTVTQYF. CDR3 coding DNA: TGCAGTGCTACCACGGGGCGAACCGTTACGCAGTATTTT.

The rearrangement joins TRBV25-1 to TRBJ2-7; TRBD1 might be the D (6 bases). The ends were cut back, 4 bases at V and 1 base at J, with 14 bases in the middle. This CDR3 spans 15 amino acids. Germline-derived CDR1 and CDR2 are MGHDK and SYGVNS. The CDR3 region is CASSGRTAGSYEQYF. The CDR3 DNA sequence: TGTGCCAGCAGTGGACGGACAGCTGGATCCTACGAGCAGTACTTC.

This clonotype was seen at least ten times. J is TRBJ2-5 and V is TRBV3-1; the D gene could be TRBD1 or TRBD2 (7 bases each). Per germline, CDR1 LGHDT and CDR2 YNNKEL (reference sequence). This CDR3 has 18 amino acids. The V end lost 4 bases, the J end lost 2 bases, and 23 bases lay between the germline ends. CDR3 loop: CASSPRGGGLFLQETQYF. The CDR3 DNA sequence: TGTGCCAGCAGCCCCCGGGGAGGGGGCTTGTTCCTTCAAGAGACCCAGTACTTC.

DNA for the CDR3: TGCGCCAGCAGCCAAGATCTGCGAAAGGTCACAGATACGCAGTATTTT. Its protein is CASSQDLRKVTDTQYF. This chain connects TRBV4-1 to TRBJ2-3; D is undetermined. The CDR3 extends over 16 amino acids. Germline CDR1 reads MGHRA; CDR2 reads YSYEKL. The ends were cut back, 0 bases at V and 2 bases at J, with 12 bases in the middle.

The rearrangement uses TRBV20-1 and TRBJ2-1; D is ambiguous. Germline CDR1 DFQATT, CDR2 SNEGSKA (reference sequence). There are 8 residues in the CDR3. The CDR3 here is CSPHPRFF. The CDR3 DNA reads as TGCAGCCCCCACCCCAGGTTCTTC.

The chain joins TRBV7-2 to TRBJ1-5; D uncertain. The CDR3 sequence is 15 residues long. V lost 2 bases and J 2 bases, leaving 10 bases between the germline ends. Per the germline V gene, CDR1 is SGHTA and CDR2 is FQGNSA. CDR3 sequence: CASSLLLFGNQPQHF. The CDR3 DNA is TGTGCCAGCAGCTTATTACTATTCGGCAATCAGCCCCAGCATTTT.